This T cell receptor beta chain is drawn from a study of cytomegalovirus exposure and HLA in healthy donors. CDR1 SGHVS and CDR2 FQNEAQ come from the germline V gene. The V end lost 6 bases, the J end lost 2 bases, and 19 bases lay between the germline ends. The CDR3 length is 16 residues. 13 Jbeta primers and 60 Vbeta primers were used for the PCR. The method was immunoSEQ multiplex PCR; TCRdb's version includes in-frame clones alone and lacks a portion of them. Recorded here are 150,000 to 200,000 clones; the top ten clones represent 6.5%. Material: PBMCs. The clonotype comes from a man aged 25 to 40 in good health and CMV-seronegative. The genes are TRBV7-8 and TRBJ2-5; D perhaps matches TRBD2 (6 bases). CDR3 in amino acids: CASSWGDREDQETQYF. In nucleotides, the CDR3 is TGTGCCAGCAGTTGGGGGGATCGGGAAGATCAAGAGACCCAGTACTTC.